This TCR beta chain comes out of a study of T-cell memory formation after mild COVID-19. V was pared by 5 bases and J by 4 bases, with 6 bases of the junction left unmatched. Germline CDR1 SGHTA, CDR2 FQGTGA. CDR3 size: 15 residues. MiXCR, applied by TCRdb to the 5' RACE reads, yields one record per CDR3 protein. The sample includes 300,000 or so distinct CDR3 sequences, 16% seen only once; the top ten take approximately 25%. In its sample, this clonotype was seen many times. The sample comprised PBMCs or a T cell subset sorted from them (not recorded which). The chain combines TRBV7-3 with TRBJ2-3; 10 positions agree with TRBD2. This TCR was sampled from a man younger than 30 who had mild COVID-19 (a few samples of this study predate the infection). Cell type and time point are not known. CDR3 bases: TGTGCCAGCAGCCCTGGGACTAGCGTTCCAGATACGCAGTATTTT. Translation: CASSPGTSVPDTQYF.